A single sample is the source of the 24 T cell receptor beta chains below, sequenced in a study of spatial heterogeneity in lung cancer. Time point here: sample taken at primary tumor resection. Whole RNA obtained from tumor, nontumor lung or frozen PBMC underwent sequencing without sorting. From the 5' RACE reads, TCRdb called clonotypes with MiXCR, one entry per CDR3 protein. The table lists about 12,000 distinct CDR3 sequences, about 3.9% of them singletons. The sequences come from PBMCs, collected at surgery. These receptors were collected from a male donor with early-stage non-small cell lung cancer.

In its sample, this clonotype was seen many times. This beta chain turned up in a library designed for alpha chains; as an off-target read, its abundance says little. V usage is TRBV12-3 or TRBV12-4 and J usage is TRBJ1-6; a possible D gene is TRBD1 (5 bases). The CDR3 is 13 amino acids. V lost 7 bases, J lost 8 bases, and 12 bases lay in between. The CDR3 here is CASTGPGDSPLHF. In nucleotides, the CDR3 is TGTGCCAGCACTGGCCCGGGGGATTCACCCCTCCACTTT.

In its sample, this clonotype was seen many times. The library was built for alpha chains, so this beta chain is an off-target read and its size means little. CDR3 bases: TGTGCCAGCAGCCCTAGGGGTGGAGACGGTGAAGCTTTCTTT. Its protein is CASSPRGGDGEAFF. The chain links TRBV9 to TRBJ1-1; perhaps TRBD1 as D (5 bases). Trimming cost V 4 bases and J 7 bases, with 17 bases left between them. The CDR3 is 14 residues long. Germline lookup yields CDR1 SGDLS and CDR2 YYNGEE.

Relative to its sample, this clonotype is medium-sized. This beta chain was picked up by a library intended for alpha chains and is off target, so its count carries little meaning. The chain combines TRBV7-6 with TRBJ2-7, with TRBD2 matching 10 bases. The germline CDR1 and CDR2 sequences are SGHVS and FNYEAQ. V shed 3 bases, J shed 4 bases, and the junction held 9 bases outside the gene matches. The length of the CDR3 is 16 residues. CDR3 sequence reads: CASSLEGTSVGYEQYF. The CDR3 DNA follows: TGTGCCAGCAGCTTGGAAGGGACTAGCGTGGGGTACGAGCAGTACTTC.

This clonotype was detected ten times or more. Because the library targeted alpha chains, this beta chain is an off-target read whose size means little. The chain uses TRBV7-8 and TRBJ2-7, with a weak D call TRBD2 (7 bases). The V gene lost 5 bases and the J gene lost 5 bases, with 19 bases spanning the gap. The CDR3 length is 15 residues. Germline V gene data show CDR1 as SGHVS and CDR2 as FQNEAQ. CDR3 protein: CASSLPGGGRNEQYF. In DNA, the CDR3 is TGTGCCAGCAGCCTCCCGGGGGGCGGAAGGAACGAGCAGTACTTC.

This clonotype has more than one count but fewer than ten. This beta chain appears as a stray read in a library generated for alpha chains; its size is not informative. The chain combines TRBV25-1 with TRBJ2-5; D perhaps matches TRBD2 (6 bases). Trimming removed 9 bases at V and 5 bases at J, with 16 bases between. The CDR3 covers 13 residues. CDR1 and CDR2 (germline): MGHDK, SYGVNS. The CDR3 sequence: CASLRDFGETQYF. CDR3 DNA sequence: TGTGCCAGTCTCCGGGACTTCGGGGAGACCCAGTACTTC.

This clonotype was recorded many times. The size of this beta chain means little, since it is a stray read in a library made for alpha chains. The rearrangement links TRBV20-1 to TRBJ2-7; tentative D call: TRBD2 (6 bases). The CDR3 spans 12 residues. The V end lost 3 bases, the J end lost 6 bases, and 12 bases lay between the germline ends. Per germline, CDR1 DFQATT and CDR2 SNEGSKA (reference sequence). The CDR3 nucleotides read TGCAGTGCTAGCGGGAGTACCGGCGAGCAGTACTTC. Protein: CSASGSTGEQYF.

This clonotype was recorded at least ten times. For a library built for alpha chains, this beta chain is a stray read; little rests on its size. V is TRBV4-1 and J is TRBJ2-2; no clear D gene. Germline V CDR1 and CDR2: MGHRA, YSYEKL. CDR3 size: 14 residues. The V end lost 1 base, the J end lost 5 bases, and 8 bases lay between the germline ends. The CDR3 bases are TGCGCCAGCAGCCAAGCAGGTCGGACCGGGGAGCTGTTTTTT. Translating it yields CASSQAGRTGELFF.

On this clonotype: Because the library targeted alpha chains, this beta chain is an off-target read whose size means little. The V call is TRBV6-2 or TRBV6-3, the J call TRBJ2-1; TRBD2 aligns across 16 bases. This CDR3 is 15 amino acids long. Germline V gene data show CDR1 as MNHEY and CDR2 as SVGEGT. Trimming removed 6 bases from V and 4 bases from J; junction bases left unmatched: 0. The CDR3 reads CASRGLAGGYNEQFF. In nucleotides, the CDR3 is TGTGCCAGCAGGGGACTAGCGGGAGGGTACAATGAGCAGTTCTTC.

On this clonotype itself: As an off-target read in a library built for alpha chains, this beta chain has a frequency of little significance. The chain recombines TRBV20-1 with TRBJ2-3; D not certain. Looked up from germline, CDR1 is DFQATT and CDR2 is SNEGSKA (reference sequence). The CDR3 length is 14 residues. Trimming removed 0 bases at V and 4 bases at J, with 11 bases between. The CDR3 loop is CSARDGNRADTQYF. CDR3 bases: TGCAGTGCTAGAGATGGTAATCGCGCAGATACGCAGTATTTT.

This clonotype was observed many times. Being off target in a library aimed at alpha chains, this beta chain has a size of little meaning. The chain uses TRBV9 and TRBJ2-3; D is possibly TRBD1 (5 bases). Trimming stripped 3 bases from V and 3 bases from J, with 14 bases between. This CDR3 is built from 15 residues. Germline assignment: CDR1 SGDLS and CDR2 YYNGEE. CDR3 sequence reads: CASSERGHGTDTQYF. DNA for the CDR3: TGTGCCAGCAGCGAAAGAGGACACGGGACAGATACGCAGTATTTT.

A note on this clonotype: This beta chain is an unintended read in a library built for alpha chains; its size means little. The chain is built from TRBV20-1 and TRBJ2-1, with 8 bases fitting TRBD2. V gave up 3 bases and J gave up 5 bases; unmatched junction bases: 9. The V gene's germline CDR1 is DFQATT and CDR2 SNEGSKA (reference sequence). The CDR3 extends over 15 amino acids. Here the CDR3 DNA reads TGCAGTGCTAGGTCGGGAGGGCCACGAGACAATGAGCAGTTCTTC. Translation: CSARSGGPRDNEQFF.

For this clonotype: This beta chain is a stray sequence in a library constructed for alpha chains; its clone size is not meaningful. This chain links TRBV20-1 with TRBJ2-3, with a tentative D call TRBD2 (6 bases). Germline CDR1 is DFQATT and CDR2 is SNEGSKA (reference sequence). The CDR3 runs to 16 residues. V gave up 5 bases and J gave up 4 bases, with 22 bases separating them. In nucleotides, the CDR3 is TGCAGTGCTCCCCGGGGGAAGATCGGCGGAGCAGATACGCAGTATTTT. Protein product: CSAPRGKIGGADTQYF.

This clonotype was counted at least ten times. Being off target in a library aimed at alpha chains, this beta chain has a size of little meaning. This CDR3 reads CASSELGTEAFF. CDR3 nucleotide sequence: TGTGCCAGCAGTGAACTGGGCACTGAAGCTTTCTTT. The gene calls are TRBV6-1 and TRBJ1-1; D not resolved. Trimming cost V 2 bases and J 4 bases, with 5 bases left between them. The CDR3 totals 12 residues. Per germline, CDR1 MNHNS and CDR2 SASEGT.

A note on this clonotype: This beta chain represents an off-target read in a library built for alpha chains; its size is of limited meaning. The rearrangement links TRBV5-1 to TRBJ2-7; 8 bases align to TRBD1. The J segment lost 0 bases and the V segment lost 4 bases, leaving 6 bases of the junction unmatched. This CDR3 is built from 15 residues. In germline, CDR1 is SGHRS, CDR2 YFSETQ. CDR3 residues: CASSPDRAASYEQYF. Written as DNA, the CDR3 is TGCGCCAGCAGCCCGGACAGGGCCGCCTCCTACGAGCAGTACTTC. The entire variable domain, with the rest obtained from reference TRBV5-1 and TRBJ2-7, is as follows: KAGVTQTPRYLIKTRGQQVTLSCSPISGHRSVSWYQQTPGQGLQFLFEYFSETQRNKGNFPGRFSGRQFSNSRSEMNVSTLELGDSALYLCASSPDRAASYEQYFGPGTRLTVT.

This clonotype showed up many times. A library made for alpha chains picked up this beta chain off target, so its size means little. The rearrangement uses TRBV7-9 and TRBJ1-5, with a tentative D call TRBD1 (5 bases). The V end was cut by 5 bases, the J end by 9 bases, with 17 bases between. In germline, CDR1 is SEHNR, CDR2 FQNEAQ (reference sequence). CDR3 size: 14 residues. This chain's CDR3 is CASSPGTGDRPQHF. CDR3 nucleotide sequence: TGTGCCAGCAGCCCCGGGACGGGTGATCGGCCCCAGCATTTT.

This clonotype showed up just a few times. This beta chain is off target for a library built for alpha chains, so its abundance means little. This chain joins TRBV20-1 and TRBJ2-1; 10 bases align to TRBD2. CDR3 size: 14 residues. V was pared by 0 bases and J by 6 bases, with 2 bases of the junction left unmatched. Germline values: CDR1 DFQATT, CDR2 SNEGSKA (reference sequence). CDR3 coding DNA: TGCAGTGCTAGAGAGTCTAGCGGGAGCAATGAGCAGTTCTTC. This translates into CSARESSGSNEQFF.

By share of the sample, this clonotype is medium-sized. This beta chain turned up in a library designed for alpha chains; as an off-target read, its abundance says little. This sequence joins TRBV4-3 and TRBJ2-3, with D possibly matching TRBD2 (5 bases). The CDR3 totals 18 residues. Germline CDR1 is LGHNA and CDR2 is YSLEER. V lost 1 base, J lost 0 bases, and 17 bases lay in between. The CDR3 loop reads CASSQATGLGISTDTQYF. CDR3 DNA: TGCGCCAGCAGCCAAGCTACGGGGTTGGGCATAAGCACAGATACGCAGTATTTT.

This clonotype was seen repeatedly, ten times or more. Found in a library prepared for alpha chains, this beta chain is an off-target read, and its abundance has little meaning. This sequence joins TRBV20-1 and TRBJ1-2; D gene uncertain. This CDR3 spans 12 amino acids. V lost 5 bases and J lost 2, with 9 bases in between. CDR1 and CDR2 from the germline V gene are DFQATT and SNEGSKA (reference sequence). The CDR3 here is CSAFHYNYGYTF. The DNA for the CDR3 is TGCAGTGCTTTTCATTACAACTATGGCTACACCTTC.

This clonotype was detected ten times or more. Since the library was made to target alpha chains, this beta chain is a stray read and its abundance is not meaningful. CDR3 sequence reads: CASSEGGRSRELFF. In nucleotides, the CDR3 is TGTGCCAGCAGTGAGGGAGGGAGGTCCAGGGAGCTGTTTTTT. The chain combines TRBV28 with TRBJ2-2; 7 nucleotides align to TRBD2. J gave up 9 bases and V 5 bases, and 9 bases lay outside the gene matches. CDR3 length: 14 residues. In germline, CDR1 is MDHEN, CDR2 SYDVKM.

Details on this clonotype: This beta chain turned up in a library designed for alpha chains; as an off-target read, its abundance says little. This chain connects TRBV7-9 to TRBJ1-1; D is ambiguous. The CDR3 is 13 residues long. V lost 5 bases, J lost 0 bases, and 7 bases lay in between. Germline V gives CDR1 SEHNR, CDR2 FQNEAQ (reference sequence). The CDR3 DNA follows: TGTGCCAGCAGCCCGCAGCTGAACACTGAAGCTTTCTTT. Translation gives CASSPQLNTEAFF.

The sample holds many counts of this clonotype. The size of this beta chain means little, since it is a stray read in a library made for alpha chains. This sequence joins TRBV9 and TRBJ2-2, with D possibly TRBD1 on 5 matching bases. CDR1 and CDR2 (germline): SGDLS, YYNGEE. Trimming removed 0 bases at V and 5 bases at J, with 11 bases between. The CDR3 has 15 residues. The CDR3 reads CASSVGRQITGELFF. The CDR3 DNA reads TGTGCCAGCAGCGTAGGGCGACAGATTACCGGGGAGCTGTTTTTT.

This clonotype was picked up a small number of times. The library was prepared for alpha chains; this beta chain is a stray read, so its frequency means little. This chain connects TRBV4-1 to TRBJ2-2, with D hard to call. Trimming removed 4 bases at V and 5 bases at J, with 8 bases between. There are 13 residues in the CDR3. Germline lookup yields CDR1 MGHRA and CDR2 YSYEKL. The CDR3 protein is CASSPSGTGELFF. In DNA, the CDR3 is TGCGCCAGCAGCCCTTCTGGGACCGGGGAGCTGTTTTTT.

This clonotype showed up many times. Since it is a stray read in a library aimed at alpha chains, this beta chain has a size that is not meaningful. The chain carries TRBV7-2 and TRBJ2-7; D is perhaps TRBD1 (5 bases). The germline V gene has CDR1 SGHTA and CDR2 FQGNSA. The CDR3 runs to 14 residues. Trimming stripped 0 bases from V and 3 bases from J, with 9 bases between. Here the CDR3 DNA reads TGTGCCAGCAGCTTAGCGGACACCCGCTACGAGCAGTACTTC. It is translated as CASSLADTRYEQYF. Together with reference TRBV7-2 and TRBJ2-7, the CDR3 gives the full variable domain: GAGVSQSPSNKVTEKGKDVELRCDPISGHTALYWYRQSLGQGLEFLIYFQGNSAPDKSGLPSDRFSAERTGGSVSTLTIQRTQQEDSAVYLCASSLADTRYEQYFGPGTRLTVT.

In this sample, this clonotype is medium-sized. Little can be read into the size of this beta chain, an off-target read in a library designed for alpha chains. V gene TRBV28 combines with J gene TRBJ2-1; D perhaps matches TRBD2 (6 bases). The CDR3 contains 14 residues. The germline V gene encodes CDR1 MDHEN and CDR2 SYDVKM. V dropped 2 bases and J dropped 2 bases, with 7 bases sitting between them. The CDR3 reads CASSLRGTYNEQFF. Written as DNA, the CDR3 is TGTGCCAGCAGTTTACGGGGGACCTACAATGAGCAGTTCTTC. Full variable domain (remainder filled in from reference TRBV28 and TRBJ2-1): DVKVTQSSRYLVKRTGEKVFLECVQDMDHENMFWYRQDPGLGLRLIYFSYDVKMKEKGDIPEGYSVSREKKERFSLILESASTNQTSMYLCASSLRGTYNEQFFGPGTRLTVL.